What follows is one T cell receptor beta chain and its context. The data were taken from a study of Graves' ophthalmopathy and Graves' hyperthyroidism. Germline V lookup: CDR1 MDHEN, CDR2 SYDVKM. This CDR3 has 11 residues. Trimming cost V 11 bases and J 3 bases, with 11 bases left between them. The term stable hyperthyroidism indicated an absence of ophthalmopathy within 18 months of follow-up. Enrolled hyperthyroidism patients had a new diagnosis, a duration under 2 months, and an age of 18 to 65. Diagnosis was based on clinical symptoms, serum thyroxine, TRAb, thyroid ultrasound and orbital computed tomography. Amplification targeted the TCR beta CDR3 regions, with RNA transcripts as the source material. Second-round multiplex PCR came after a first-round RT-PCR that employed HTBI primers. TCRdb processed the multiplex PCR reads anew with MiXCR; each CDR3 protein has one entry. There are 400,000 to 450,000 distinct CDR3 sequences in the sample; around 20% occur only once, and approximately 3% lies in the top ten.

The chain is built from TRBV28 and TRBJ2-7; D possibly corresponds to TRBD2 (5 bases). Sequenced material: peripheral blood. The sequence was collected from a woman between 18 and 29 years old with stable Graves' hyperthyroidism. CDR3 DNA: TGTGCCGCGGTGGGAGACTACGAGCAGTACTTC. It is translated as CAAVGDYEQYF.